Presented here are 32 T cell receptor beta chains from one specimen sequenced in a study of beta chain features in type 1 diabetes. General study findings and limits: Among all four CD4+ subsets, Type 1 diabetes patients had TCRB CDR3s that were moderately but significantly shorter.

These receptors have no known antigen. Since all of the isolated RNA was reverse transcribed, expressed TCRB transcripts were what got sequenced. Some clones are missing from TCRdb's copy, which holds only in-frame ones; the method was immunoSEQ multiplex PCR. The sample has more than 250,000 clones; roughly 22% are singletons. The sequencing input was naive CD4+ T cells from blood. Receptors originate from a woman aged 40 to 50 with type 1 diabetes.

The chain has TRBV29-1 and TRBJ2-7; TRBD1 agrees at 7 bases. With 0 bases clipped from V and 7 bases from J, the junction kept 3 bases outside the gene matches. CDR1 is SQVTM and CDR2 is ANQGSEA in the germline V gene. The CDR3 sequence is 12 residues long. CDR3 protein: CSVEDARGEQYF. The CDR3, as DNA: TGCAGCGTTGAAGATGCCAGGGGGGAGCAGTACTTC.

The rearrangement uses TRBV4-3 and TRBJ2-7; 10 bases agree with TRBD1. The trim removed 1 base at V and 5 bases at J, leaving 5 bases unmatched. Germline CDR1 LGHNA, CDR2 YSLEER. The length of the CDR3 is 15 residues. As DNA, the CDR3 is TGCGCCAGCAGCCAAGTAGGGACAGGGGTGCACGAGCAGTACTTC. This sequence encodes CASSQVGTGVHEQYF.

This clone was detected only a few times. The chain is built from TRBV6-1 and TRBJ2-7, with 10 nucleotides matching TRBD1. This CDR3 is built from 15 residues. The germline gives CDR1 MNHNS, CDR2 SASEGT. Trimming removed 3 bases from V and 4 bases from J; junction bases left unmatched: 6. CDR3 bases: TGTGCCAGCAGTGAGGGACAGGGGAGGCTTTACGAGCAGTACTTC. Its protein is CASSEGQGRLYEQYF.

CDR3 amino acids: CAWSHELAFYEQYF. The CDR3 DNA reads as TGTGCCTGGAGCCACGAACTAGCGTTCTACGAGCAGTACTTC. The genes are TRBV30 and TRBJ2-7, with 7 positions matching TRBD2. Germline V CDR1 and CDR2: GTSNPN, SVGIG (reference sequence). The CDR3 loop spans 14 amino acids. The V and J ends lost 3 bases and 3 bases, in that order; junction bases with no gene match: 8.

V is TRBV2 and J is TRBJ2-3; 9 bases match TRBD1. V was clipped by 7 bases and J by 2 bases; unmatched bases: 10. CDR3 length: 16 residues. Germline V lookup: CDR1 SNHLY, CDR2 FYNNEI. DNA for the CDR3: TGTGCCAGCATTAGGGGACAGGGCCAAATCACAGATACGCAGTATTTT. It codes for CASIRGQGQITDTQYF.

In its sample, this clone was seen a few times. The chain couples TRBV28 to TRBJ1-5; 9 bases line up with TRBD1. CDR1 and CDR2 (germline): MDHEN, SYDVKM. The CDR3 spans 14 residues. V trimming: 5 bases; J trimming: 6 bases; junction bases outside the gene matches: 5. The CDR3 nucleotides read TGTGCCAGCAGTGACAGGACAGGGGTTCAGCCCCAGCATTTT. This translates into CASSDRTGVQPQHF.

Here the CDR3 reads CASSVFGTGASGANVLTF. CDR3 nucleotides: TGTGCCAGCAGCGTATTCGGGACAGGGGCATCTGGGGCCAACGTCCTGACTTTC. The V call is TRBV9, the J call TRBJ2-6, with TRBD1 matching over 10 bases. The trim removed 1 base at V and 1 base at J, leaving 5 bases unmatched. Germline assignment: CDR1 SGDLS and CDR2 YYNGEE. The CDR3 covers 18 residues.

The sample holds one count of this clone. This chain connects TRBV4-1 to TRBJ2-3, with TRBD2 matching 9 bases. Trimming at V came to 0 bases and at J to 2 bases, leaving 6 bases not matched to a gene. The CDR3 is 17 amino acids. Germline CDR1 and CDR2: MGHRA and YSYEKL. The CDR3 is CASSQDSERGDTDTQYF. As DNA, the CDR3 is TGCGCCAGCAGCCAAGATTCGGAGCGGGGGGACACAGATACGCAGTATTTT.

The V gene is TRBV4-1, the J gene TRBJ1-3, with D possibly TRBD1 on 6 matching bases. CDR1 MGHRA and CDR2 YSYEKL come from the germline V gene. Trimming took 1 base from V and 3 from J, leaving 16 bases between them. The CDR3 contains 17 residues. CDR3 protein: CASSQVGYTGSGNTIYF. CDR3 DNA: TGCGCCAGCAGCCAAGTCGGGTACACAGGGAGTGGAAACACCATATATTTT.

Of note for this clone: At one end the junction does not follow the germline gene, possibly because of a read error. The chain employs TRBV28 and TRBJ2-1, with 12 bases that match TRBD1. The CDR3 loop spans 14 amino acids. Germline CDR1 is MDHEN and CDR2 is SYDVKM. CDR3 in DNA: TGTGCCAGCGGAGGGACAGGGGGCTACCATGAGCAGTTCTTC. It translates to CASGGTGGYHEQFF.

The chain joins TRBV7-3 to TRBJ2-6; unclear D gene. The germline V gene encodes CDR1 SGHTA and CDR2 FQGTGA. The V end was cut by 4 bases, the J end by 0 bases, with 4 bases between. This CDR3 is 14 amino acids long. The CDR3 coding sequence is TGTGCCAGCAGCTCCTACTCTGGGGCCAACGTCCTGACTTTC. Amino acid sequence: CASSSYSGANVLTF.

This chain uses TRBV5-1 with TRBJ1-2; 7 bases are shared with TRBD1. Per the germline V gene, CDR1 is SGHRS and CDR2 is YFSETQ. The CDR3 totals 13 residues. V gave up 1 base and J gave up 3 bases; unmatched junction bases: 0. The CDR3, as DNA: TGCGCCAGCAGCTTGACAGGGGACTATGGCTACACCTTC. Translating gives CASSLTGDYGYTF.

The J gene is TRBJ2-7, the V gene TRBV2, with D possibly being TRBD2 (5 bases). V gave up 5 bases and J gave up 4 bases, with 9 bases separating them. The CDR3 contains 12 residues. Germline V gene data show CDR1 as SNHLY and CDR2 as FYNNEI. The CDR3 loop is CASSWENYEQYF. The CDR3 coding sequence is TGTGCCAGCAGTTGGGAGAATTACGAGCAGTACTTC. Full variable domain (remainder filled in from reference TRBV2 and TRBJ2-7): EPEVTQTPSHQVTQMGQEVILRCVPISNHLYFYWYRQILGQKVEFLVSFYNNEISEKSEIFDDQFSVERPDGSNFTLKIRSTKLEDSAMYFCASSWENYEQYFGPGTRLTVT.

J is TRBJ2-1 and V is TRBV4-1, with D perhaps matching TRBD2 (7 bases). Germline lookup yields CDR1 MGHRA and CDR2 YSYEKL. V lost 8 bases and J lost 3, with 17 bases in between. This CDR3 has 15 residues. The CDR3 DNA is TGCGCCAGCTCACCGGGGAGGGGGAACTACAATGAGCAGTTCTTC. This sequence encodes CASSPGRGNYNEQFF.

CDR3 in DNA: TGTGCCAGCTCAGAGGTGGAAGCCACCTACGAGCAGTACTTC. This codes for CASSEVEATYEQYF. V is TRBV18 and J is TRBJ2-7; no firm D call. CDR3 length: 14 residues. V shed 5 bases and J shed 2 bases, with 13 bases lying between them. Germline lookup yields CDR1 KGHSH and CDR2 LQKENI.

This clone was observed a handful of times. The CDR3 spells CASSLLRTSGIEQFF. DNA of the CDR3: TGTGCCAGCAGTCTGCTTCGGACTAGCGGGATTGAGCAGTTCTTC. This rearrangement joins TRBV27 to TRBJ2-1; 12 bases align to TRBD2. The germline gives CDR1 MNHEY, CDR2 SMNVEV (reference sequence). This CDR3 is 15 amino acids long. Unmatched junction bases numbered 8, after V lost 5 bases and J lost 9 bases.

The chain combines TRBV18 with TRBJ1-3, with a possible D match to TRBD1 (5 bases). Trimming left V 8 bases short and J 0 bases short, with 17 bases between. This CDR3 is built from 16 residues. Germline CDR1 KGHSH, CDR2 LQKENI. The DNA of the CDR3 is TGTGCCAGCAGCTTTGACGGACACAACTCTGGAAACACCATATATTTT. It yields the protein CASSFDGHNSGNTIYF.

The rearrangement joins TRBV6-6 to TRBJ1-5, with D possibly being TRBD1 (5 bases). Germline CDR1 reads MNHNY; CDR2 reads SVGAGI (reference sequence). V was shortened by 11 bases and J by 7 bases, with 9 bases between the two germline ends. This CDR3 has 10 residues. The CDR3 sequence is CAGGYQPQHF. CDR3 DNA sequence: TGTGCCGGGGGGTACCAGCCCCAGCATTTT.

This clone was seen a handful of times. This CDR3 is CASSQVGGTSTGELFF. The CDR3 nucleotides are TGCGCCAGCAGCCAAGTGGGGGGGACATCCACCGGGGAGCTGTTTTTT. This sequence joins TRBV4-3 and TRBJ2-2; a possible D gene is TRBD2 (7 bases). Between the trimmed V and J ends, which lost 1 base and 4 bases, there was a span of 13 bases. This CDR3 region has 16 residues. The germline gives CDR1 LGHNA, CDR2 YSLEER.

This sequence joins TRBV7-9 and TRBJ2-3, with 9 bases aligning to TRBD2. Trimming at V came to 5 bases and at J to 6 bases, leaving 12 bases not matched to a gene. The CDR3 consists of 16 residues. Germline V CDR1 and CDR2: SEHNR, FQNEAQ (reference sequence). CDR3 in amino acids: CASSRAGSGGVDTQYF. CDR3 DNA: TGTGCCAGCAGCCGCGCGGGTAGCGGGGGAGTGGATACGCAGTATTTT.

The chain employs TRBV30 and TRBJ1-2; the D gene is possibly TRBD1 (6 bases). CDR3 length: 13 residues. Trimming pared 7 bases from V and 7 bases from J, leaving 19 bases between. In germline, CDR1 is GTSNPN, CDR2 SVGIG (reference sequence). The CDR3: CAFEGAGVGGYTF. Here the CDR3 DNA reads TGTGCCTTTGAAGGGGCAGGGGTGGGTGGCTACACCTTC.

V and J are TRBV11-2 and TRBJ2-1; the match to TRBD2 covers 10 bases. V was clipped by 5 bases and J by 4 bases; unmatched bases: 5. Germline values: CDR1 SGHAT, CDR2 FQNNGV. The CDR3 covers 15 residues. For the CDR3, the DNA is TGTGCCAGCAGCCCGGTGACTAGCGGGTACAATGAGCAGTTCTTC. Protein: CASSPVTSGYNEQFF.

This clone was counted between two and nine times. The chain uses TRBV5-1 and TRBJ1-2, with a weak D call TRBD1 (6 bases). Germline lookup yields CDR1 SGHRS and CDR2 YFSETQ. The V end was cut by 3 bases, the J end by 4 bases, with 19 bases between. This CDR3 is 16 amino acids long. This CDR3 is CASSSALETGSYGYTF. The CDR3 nucleotides are TGCGCCAGCAGCTCAGCTTTAGAGACAGGCAGCTATGGCTACACCTTC.

There are a few counts of this clone. The chain recombines TRBV5-6 with TRBJ1-1; perhaps TRBD1 as D (5 bases). Germline lookup yields CDR1 SGHDT and CDR2 YYEEEE. V was cut by 5 bases and J by 0 bases, with 14 bases left in between. The CDR3 runs to 15 residues. CDR3 DNA sequence: TGTGCCAGCAGTCGACCAACAGGATTGAACACTGAAGCTTTCTTT. Translation: CASSRPTGLNTEAFF.

The chain is built from TRBV2 and TRBJ1-2; unclear D gene. The CDR3 has 13 amino acids. Germline-derived CDR1 and CDR2 are SNHLY and FYNNEI. V lost 9 bases and J lost 2, with 13 bases in between. CDR3 DNA sequence: TGTGCCAGGCGGTCGGAGGAAAACTATGGCTACACCTTC. Translated: CARRSEENYGYTF.

This clone was counted a few times. The gene calls are TRBV9 and TRBJ2-2; 10 nucleotides align to TRBD2. The V and J ends lost 7 bases and 4 bases, in that order; junction bases with no gene match: 4. The CDR3 spans 14 residues. CDR1 and CDR2 from the germline V gene are SGDLS and YYNGEE. The CDR3 spells CASSLAGGTGELFF. The CDR3 DNA reads as TGTGCCAGCTCCTTAGCGGGAGGCACCGGGGAGCTGTTTTTT.

The V and J genes are TRBV7-9 and TRBJ1-5; 10 nucleotides align to TRBD1. Germline V gene sequence: CDR1 SEHNR, CDR2 FQNEAQ (reference sequence). Germline trimming cut 4 bases from V and 7 bases from J; bases unmatched to any gene: 13. This CDR3 contains 17 residues. CDR3 amino acids: CASSSQSGTGVGQPQHF. The DNA of the CDR3 is TGTGCCAGCAGCTCCCAAAGTGGGACAGGGGTGGGACAGCCCCAGCATTTT.

The chain couples TRBV5-1 to TRBJ2-5; 8 bases are a match to TRBD1. Germline trimming cut 7 bases from V and 1 base from J; bases unmatched to any gene: 0. Germline CDR1 reads SGHRS; CDR2 reads YFSETQ. The CDR3 is made up of 12 amino acids. The CDR3 sequence: CASGQGQETQYF. As DNA, the CDR3 is TGCGCCAGCGGACAGGGCCAAGAGACCCAGTACTTC.

This clone has more than one count but fewer than ten. The chain is built from TRBV28 and TRBJ2-1, with TRBD2 matching 8 bases. The CDR3 contains 16 residues. CDR1 and CDR2 from the germline V gene are MDHEN and SYDVKM. The V and J ends lost 4 bases and 5 bases, in that order; junction bases with no gene match: 10. The CDR3 nucleotides are TGTGCCAGCAGTTCCCCACTAGCGGAGAACCACAATGAGCAGTTCTTC. Protein: CASSSPLAENHNEQFF.

This clone appeared a few times. The chain is built from TRBV29-1 and TRBJ1-1; 8 bases fit TRBD1. The CDR3 length is 12 residues. V dropped 7 bases and J dropped 4; count of bases not matched to a gene: 5. Germline CDR1 SQVTM, CDR2 ANQGSEA. This CDR3 is CSAGQDRTEAFF. DNA for the CDR3: TGCAGCGCGGGACAGGATCGCACTGAAGCTTTCTTT.

The gene calls are TRBV5-4 and TRBJ2-7, with D hard to call. V was trimmed by 8 bases and J by 6 bases, leaving 15 bases between them. Germline V lookup: CDR1 SGHNT, CDR2 YYREEE (reference sequence). CDR3 length: 12 amino acids. CDR3 bases: TGTGCCAGTTCCACTCCCCCGAGCGAGCAGTACTTC. It is translated as CASSTPPSEQYF.

In this sample, this clone turned up a few times. The chain carries TRBV7-3 and TRBJ2-6, with a weak D call TRBD1 (5 bases). The CDR3 sequence is 17 residues long. V gave up 3 bases and J gave up 0 bases, with 12 bases separating them. Germline CDR1 and CDR2: SGHTA and FQGTGA. CDR3 residues: CASSLETVGSGANVLTF. CDR3 bases: TGTGCCAGCAGCTTGGAGACAGTCGGCTCTGGGGCCAACGTCCTGACTTTC.